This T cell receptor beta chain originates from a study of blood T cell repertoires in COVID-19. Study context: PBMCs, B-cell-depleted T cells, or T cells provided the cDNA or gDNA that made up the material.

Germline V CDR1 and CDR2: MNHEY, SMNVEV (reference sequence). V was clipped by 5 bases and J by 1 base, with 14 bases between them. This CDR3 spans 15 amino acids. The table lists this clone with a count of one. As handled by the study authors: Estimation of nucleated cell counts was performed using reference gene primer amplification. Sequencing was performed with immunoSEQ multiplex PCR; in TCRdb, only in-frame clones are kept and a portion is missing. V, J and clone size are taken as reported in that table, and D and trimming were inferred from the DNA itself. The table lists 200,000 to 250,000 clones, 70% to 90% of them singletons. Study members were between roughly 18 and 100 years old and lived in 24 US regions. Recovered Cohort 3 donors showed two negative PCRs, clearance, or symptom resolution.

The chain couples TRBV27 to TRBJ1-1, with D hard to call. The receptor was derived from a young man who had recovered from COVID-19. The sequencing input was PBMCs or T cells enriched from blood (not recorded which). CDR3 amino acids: CASSPHPAGNTEAFF. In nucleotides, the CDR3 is TGTGCCAGCAGTCCCCACCCTGCAGGGAACACTGAAGCTTTCTTT.